This T cell receptor (beta chain) was captured by sequencing in a study of CD4 T cells in relation to SARS-CoV-2 and coronaviruses. The table came from immunoSEQ multiplex PCR; TCRdb's copy has only in-frame clones and leaves some out. Counted here are 65,000 or so clones, 87% occurring once; the ten biggest clones make up around 1.7%. CD4+ T cells from unexposed donors were obtained before the COVID-19 pandemic (2011-2018). V gave up 0 bases and J gave up 6 bases, with 8 bases separating them. This CDR3 contains 13 residues. Germline CDR1 reads MNHEY; CDR2 reads SVGAGI. Material for sequencing was memory CD4+ T cells from PBMCs. The chain has TRBV6-5 and TRBJ1-2, with D possibly being TRBD1 (5 bases). The TCR comes from a human donor in good health. CDR3 coding DNA: TGTGCCAGCAGTTACTCGGGACGGGATGGCTACACCTTC. It specifies CASSYSGRDGYTF.